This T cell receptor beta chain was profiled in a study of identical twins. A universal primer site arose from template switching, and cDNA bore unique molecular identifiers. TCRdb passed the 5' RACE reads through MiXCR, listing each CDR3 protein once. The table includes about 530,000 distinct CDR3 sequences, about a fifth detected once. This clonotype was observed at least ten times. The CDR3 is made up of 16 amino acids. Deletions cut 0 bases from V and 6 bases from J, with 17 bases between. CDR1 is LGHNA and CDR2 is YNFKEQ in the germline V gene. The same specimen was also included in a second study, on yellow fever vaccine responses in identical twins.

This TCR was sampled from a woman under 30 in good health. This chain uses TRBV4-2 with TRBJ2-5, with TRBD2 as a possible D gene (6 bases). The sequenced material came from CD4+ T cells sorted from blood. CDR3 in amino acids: CASSQEMTRGLKTQYF. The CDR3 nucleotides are TGTGCCAGCAGCCAAGAGATGACTAGAGGATTGAAGACCCAGTACTTC.